Listed below are T cell receptor beta chains from one sample, sequenced in a study of T cells expressing NK-cell markers. Reanalyzing the 5' RACE reads, TCRdb keeps one entry per CDR3 protein, without DNA. This listing includes about 160,000 distinct CDR3 sequences. The source material was blood T cells: a sorted CD56 or NKG2C T cell subset, CD4+ or CD8+ T cells, or bulk PBMC T cells (not recorded which). These receptors all stem from a man aged 18-69 years in good health. Each CDR3 is given with its conserved first and last residue. The order of the fields is J gene, V gene, clone size, CDR3 protein. Where a row states a size, it is once, few, many or the class of an expanded clone; other rows omit it.

>TRBJ2-5|TRBV5-1|-
CASSLSPATEYQETQYF
>TRBJ2-1|TRBV7-2|-
CASSLVVGIGANEQFF
>TRBJ1-2|TRBV7-9|-
CASSPLGQGQYGYTF
>TRBJ1-6|TRBV12-3/TRBV12-4|-
CASSLGQAFNSPLHF
>TRBJ1-5|TRBV24-1|-
CATSGQGSNQPQHF
>TRBJ2-1|TRBV21-1|-
CASSKANTMGEQFF
>TRBJ2-7|TRBV21-1|-
CASSKDRGVGEQYF
>TRBJ2-3|TRBV9|-
CASSPPGFASTDTQYF
>TRBJ2-7|TRBV13|-
CASSVGTVTYEQYF
>TRBJ1-2|TRBV27|-
CASSGGTGINGYTF
>TRBJ1-5|TRBV6-5|-
CASSYSGHPASYSNQPQHF
>TRBJ2-5|TRBV4-1|-
CASSLQLGTSGGSKETQYF
>TRBJ2-7|TRBV13|-
CASSRNDGSYEQYF
>TRBJ2-1|TRBV9|-
CASSGGGSLLYEQFF
>TRBJ1-5|TRBV20-1|-
CSARDGFGQPQHF
>TRBJ2-3|TRBV7-9|-
CASSLVGPRTDTQYF
>TRBJ2-7|TRBV7-8|-
CASSIRDRYSYEQYF
>TRBJ1-1|TRBV6-5|-
CASSLNEGMNTEAFF
>TRBJ2-3|TRBV6-5|-
CASSYSTSGAGDTQYF
>TRBJ1-2|TRBV5-1|-
CASSLAWVGSNYGYTF
>TRBJ2-1|TRBV19|-
CASSMGPNYNEQFF
>TRBJ2-5|TRBV7-2|-
CASSLASAHRPYQETQYF
>TRBJ2-7|TRBV12-3/TRBV12-4|-
CASSWGPGGYEQYF
>TRBJ2-1|TRBV5-4|-
CASSPGTSGALDEQFF
>TRBJ2-3|TRBV2|-
CATLRQGADTQYF
>TRBJ1-4|TRBV7-9|-
CASSLGQGEEKLFF
>TRBJ1-5|TRBV3-1|-
CASSQGVETQPQHF
>TRBJ2-5|TRBV2|-
CASSVYLAGETQYF
>TRBJ2-1|TRBV10-2|-
CASSLGGGAGEQFF
>TRBJ2-3|TRBV10-1|-
CASTTDTSGGTYPITDTQYF
>TRBJ2-7|TRBV4-2|-
CASSSSGNTFYEQYF
>TRBJ1-5|TRBV27|-
CASSLSAHPNQPQHF
>TRBJ2-7|TRBV20-1|-
CSAIAFDRYEQYF
>TRBJ2-3|TRBV5-1|-
CASSFTGADTQYF
>TRBJ2-3|TRBV4-1|-
CASSPLGSSHGTQYF
>TRBJ1-1|TRBV11-2|-
CASSLVPGGMNTEAFF
>TRBJ1-5|TRBV14|-
CASSQVQWGPQHF
>TRBJ2-7|TRBV28|-
CASSFVGQILSYEQYF
>TRBJ2-1|TRBV2|-
CASSEIIANEQFF
>TRBJ2-7|TRBV3-1|-
CASSPDRSYEQYF
>TRBJ2-3|TRBV9|-
CASSGGQGDRTDTQYF
>TRBJ1-5|TRBV27|-
CASGWGGFNQPQHF
>TRBJ2-7|TRBV13|-
CASSPPRGERSYEQYF
>TRBJ1-1|TRBV20-1|medium-sized
CSARQGDTEAFF
>TRBJ2-2|TRBV7-3|-
CASSYQKGTANTGELFF
>TRBJ2-1|TRBV30|-
CAWSRDGGYNEQFF
>TRBJ2-3|TRBV9|-
CATSPLGGLEQYF